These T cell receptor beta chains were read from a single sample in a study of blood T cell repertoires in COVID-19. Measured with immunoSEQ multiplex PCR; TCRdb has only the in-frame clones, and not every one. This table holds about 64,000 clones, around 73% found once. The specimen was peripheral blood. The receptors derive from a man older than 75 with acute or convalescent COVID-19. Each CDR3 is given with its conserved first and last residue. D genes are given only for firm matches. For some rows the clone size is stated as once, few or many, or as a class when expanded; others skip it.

cdr3_nt: TGTGCCAGCAGCGTAGATAGTAGGGGGCGCTTCTCCGGGGAGCTGTTTTTT; cdr3_aa: CASSVDSRGRFSGELFF; clone_size: NA; v_call: TRBV9; j_call: TRBJ2-2; d_call: TRBD1
cdr3_nt: TGTGCCAGCAGCTTACGGACTAGCGGGAGTGATGAGCAGTTCTTC; cdr3_aa: CASSLRTSGSDEQFF; clone_size: NA; v_call: TRBV11-3; j_call: TRBJ2-1; d_call: TRBD2
cdr3_nt: TGTGCCAGCAGCTTAGGGACAGGGGCCGCCTGGAATGAGCAGTTCTTC; cdr3_aa: CASSLGTGAAWNEQFF; clone_size: NA; v_call: TRBV7-6; j_call: TRBJ2-1; d_call: TRBD1
cdr3_nt: TGTGCCAGCAGTCCACTATTAGGGGCGACAGACCCGTATAATTCACCCCTCCACTTT; cdr3_aa: CASSPLLGATDPYNSPLHF; clone_size: NA; v_call: TRBV27; j_call: TRBJ1-6; d_call: NA
cdr3_nt: TGTGCCAGCAGTTACTCCCCGCAGGAAAAACTGTTTTTT; cdr3_aa: CASSYSPQEKLFF; clone_size: NA; v_call: TRBV6-5; j_call: TRBJ1-4; d_call: NA
cdr3_nt: TGTGCCAGCAGTGAAGCGGGGGGAAATAGCAATCAGCCCCAGCATTTT; cdr3_aa: CASSEAGGNSNQPQHF; clone_size: NA; v_call: TRBV6-1; j_call: TRBJ1-5; d_call: NA
cdr3_nt: TGTGCCTGGAGCCTGATAGCGGGAGGTTACAATGAGCAGTTCTTC; cdr3_aa: CAWSLIAGGYNEQFF; clone_size: NA; v_call: TRBV30; j_call: TRBJ2-1; d_call: TRBD2
cdr3_nt: TGTGCCAGCAGCTTAGTAAAGGGGGCTCAGTATGGCTACACCTTC; cdr3_aa: CASSLVKGAQYGYTF; clone_size: NA; v_call: TRBV11-2; j_call: TRBJ1-2; d_call: TRBD1
cdr3_nt: TGTGCCAGCAGCCAAGGATACGGGGGAGGTGAAAAACTGTTTTTT; cdr3_aa: CASSQGYGGGEKLFF; clone_size: few; v_call: TRBV3-1/TRBV3-2; j_call: TRBJ1-4; d_call: NA
cdr3_nt: TGTGCCAGTAGTACTCCTCTTGGGGGGACAGGGTATGGCTACACCTTC; cdr3_aa: CASSTPLGGTGYGYTF; clone_size: NA; v_call: TRBV19; j_call: TRBJ1-2; d_call: TRBD1
cdr3_nt: TGTGCCAGTATGCCTCCCGGTGCGTATCAGCCCCAGCATTTT; cdr3_aa: CASMPPGAYQPQHF; clone_size: NA; v_call: TRBV19; j_call: TRBJ1-5; d_call: NA
cdr3_nt: TGTGCCAGTAGTATTCTGGGACTAGTACCGAGCAATGAGCAGTTCTTC; cdr3_aa: CASSILGLVPSNEQFF; clone_size: NA; v_call: TRBV19; j_call: TRBJ2-1; d_call: TRBD2
cdr3_nt: TGTGCCAGCAGTTGGGGGCCTGAAGCTTTCTTT; cdr3_aa: CASSWGPEAFF; clone_size: NA; v_call: TRBV5-5; j_call: TRBJ1-1; d_call: NA
cdr3_nt: TGTGCCACAGAGGGGGGGCAGGGTTTGGATAATTCACCCCTCCACTTT; cdr3_aa: CATEGGQGLDNSPLHF; clone_size: few; v_call: TRBV6-6; j_call: TRBJ1-6; d_call: NA
cdr3_nt: TGTGCCAGTAGCCCAGCTGGACTGGACCAAGAGACCCAGTACTTC; cdr3_aa: CASSPAGLDQETQYF; clone_size: few; v_call: TRBV19; j_call: TRBJ2-5; d_call: NA
cdr3_nt: TGTGCCAGCAGTTTCAGGACAGGGGTTTTAACTGAAGCTTTCTTT; cdr3_aa: CASSFRTGVLTEAFF; clone_size: once; v_call: TRBV27; j_call: TRBJ1-1; d_call: TRBD1
cdr3_nt: TGTGCTAGTGGTTTTTTGGCGGGGGGCTTCTACAATGAGCAGTTCTTC; cdr3_aa: CASGFLAGGFYNEQFF; clone_size: NA; v_call: TRBV12-5; j_call: TRBJ2-1; d_call: TRBD2
cdr3_nt: TGTGCCAGTAGTGGGCTAGCGGGGGGACTAGCCAAAAACATTCAGTACTTC; cdr3_aa: CASSGLAGGLAKNIQYF; clone_size: NA; v_call: TRBV19; j_call: TRBJ2-4; d_call: TRBD2
cdr3_nt: TGTGCCAGCAGCGCGGACAGGATGAACACTGAAGCTTTCTTT; cdr3_aa: CASSADRMNTEAFF; clone_size: few; v_call: TRBV9; j_call: TRBJ1-1; d_call: TRBD1
cdr3_nt: TGTGCCAGCAGTAGTAGCGGGAGGTTGGAGACCCAGTACTTC; cdr3_aa: CASSSSGRLETQYF; clone_size: NA; v_call: TRBV3-1/TRBV3-2; j_call: TRBJ2-5; d_call: TRBD2
cdr3_nt: TGTGCCAGCAGCGCCTCCGGGACAGGGTCCGAGCAGTACTTC; cdr3_aa: CASSASGTGSEQYF; clone_size: NA; v_call: TRBV3-1/TRBV3-2; j_call: TRBJ2-7; d_call: TRBD1
cdr3_nt: TGTGCCAGCAGCGTAGTTTCCAGCGGGACCTCTGGGGCCAACGTCCTGACTTTC; cdr3_aa: CASSVVSSGTSGANVLTF; clone_size: NA; v_call: TRBV9; j_call: TRBJ2-6; d_call: TRBD2
cdr3_nt: TGCGCCAGCAGCTCGGACAGAGCCACCACTGAAGCTTTCTTT; cdr3_aa: CASSSDRATTEAFF; clone_size: NA; v_call: TRBV5-1; j_call: TRBJ1-1; d_call: NA
cdr3_nt: TGTGCCAGCAGCAATTCAGGGGGAGGCTATGGCTACACCTTC; cdr3_aa: CASSNSGGGYGYTF; clone_size: NA; v_call: TRBV7-9; j_call: TRBJ1-2; d_call: TRBD1
cdr3_nt: TGTGCCAGCAGCTGGGACTCTAGGCAAGAGACCCAGTACTTC; cdr3_aa: CASSWDSRQETQYF; clone_size: NA; v_call: TRBV5-6; j_call: TRBJ2-5; d_call: NA
cdr3_nt: TGTGCCAGCAGTCGGGGACAAGATAATGAAAAACTGTTTTTT; cdr3_aa: CASSRGQDNEKLFF; clone_size: few; v_call: TRBV11-3; j_call: TRBJ1-4; d_call: NA
cdr3_nt: TGTGCCAGCAGTTACACTAGCGGGAAAGGTTATGAGCAGTTCTTC; cdr3_aa: CASSYTSGKGYEQFF; clone_size: NA; v_call: TRBV6-5; j_call: TRBJ2-1; d_call: TRBD2
cdr3_nt: TGTGCCAGCACCATGGTAGGCGGGAGCTCCTACAATGAGCAGTTCTTC; cdr3_aa: CASTMVGGSSYNEQFF; clone_size: NA; v_call: TRBV7-2; j_call: TRBJ2-1; d_call: TRBD2